These T cell receptor beta chains were read from a single sample in a study of shared clonotypes between healthy human individuals. Produced via immunoSEQ multiplex PCR; TCRdb's table is partial and in-frame only. The data hold under 2,500,000 clones, with under 97% observed a single time. Sequencing input: naive CD4+ T cells sorted from blood. Receptors were obtained from a man between 18 and 29 years old in good health. Each CDR3 is given with its conserved first and last residue. A D gene is named only where the DNA matches it firmly. Clone size is given for some rows only: seen once, a few or many times, or a class if the clone is expanded.

cdr3_aa: CASSFRRGTTYNEQFF; cdr3_nt: TGTGCCAGCAGCTTTAGGAGGGGCACCACCTACAATGAGCAGTTCTTC; d_call: -; clone_size: -; v_call: TRBV7-2; j_call: TRBJ2-1
cdr3_aa: CASSQTGLAYSYEQYF; cdr3_nt: TGCGCCAGCAGCCAAACGGGACTAGCGTACTCCTACGAGCAGTACTTC; d_call: TRBD2; clone_size: -; v_call: TRBV4-1; j_call: TRBJ2-7
cdr3_aa: CASSVGGGTYEQYF; cdr3_nt: TGTGCCAGCAGCGTAGGAGGGGGCACCTACGAGCAGTACTTC; d_call: TRBD1; clone_size: -; v_call: TRBV9; j_call: TRBJ2-7
cdr3_aa: CASSLVPQEPEAFF; cdr3_nt: TGCGCCAGCAGCTTGGTCCCTCAGGAACCTGAAGCTTTCTTT; d_call: -; clone_size: -; v_call: TRBV5-1; j_call: TRBJ1-1
cdr3_aa: CASRLPGHQPQHF; cdr3_nt: TGTGCCAGCAGATTACCAGGGCATCAGCCCCAGCATTTT; d_call: -; clone_size: -; v_call: TRBV2; j_call: TRBJ1-5
cdr3_aa: CASSFWGTDEEKLFF; cdr3_nt: TGTGCCAGCAGCTTCTGGGGGACCGATGAGGAAAAACTGTTTTTT; d_call: -; clone_size: -; v_call: TRBV7-9; j_call: TRBJ1-4
cdr3_aa: CASSLEGLAGTPRGEQYF; cdr3_nt: TGCGCCAGCAGCTTGGAAGGACTAGCGGGCACCCCCCGTGGCGAGCAGTACTTC; d_call: TRBD2; clone_size: -; v_call: TRBV5-1; j_call: TRBJ2-7
cdr3_aa: CASSAEGYSGNTIYF; cdr3_nt: TGTGCCTCCTCGGCCGAGGGATACTCTGGAAACACCATATATTTT; d_call: -; clone_size: -; v_call: TRBV30; j_call: TRBJ1-3
cdr3_aa: CASSPLGGIETQYF; cdr3_nt: TGCGCCAGCAGCCCACTGGGGGGAATAGAGACCCAGTACTTC; d_call: -; clone_size: -; v_call: TRBV5-1; j_call: TRBJ2-5
cdr3_aa: CASSDGFYEQYF; cdr3_nt: TGCGCCAGTAGCGATGGCTTTTACGAGCAGTACTTC; d_call: -; clone_size: once; v_call: TRBV4-1; j_call: TRBJ2-7
cdr3_aa: CASSTIQGNTEAFF; cdr3_nt: TGTGCCAGCAGCACGATACAGGGAAACACTGAAGCTTTCTTT; d_call: -; clone_size: -; v_call: TRBV14; j_call: TRBJ1-1
cdr3_aa: CASSIEPGDHTDTQYF; cdr3_nt: TGTGCCAGTAGTATAGAGCCGGGAGACCACACAGATACGCAGTATTTT; d_call: -; clone_size: -; v_call: TRBV19; j_call: TRBJ2-3
cdr3_aa: CASSEGDRGHGYTF; cdr3_nt: TGTGCCAGCAGTGAAGGGGACAGGGGCCATGGCTACACCTTC; d_call: TRBD1; clone_size: -; v_call: TRBV2; j_call: TRBJ1-2
cdr3_aa: CASSRNRGGTEAFF; cdr3_nt: TGTGCCAGCAGCCGGAACAGGGGGGGCACTGAAGCTTTCTTT; d_call: TRBD1; clone_size: -; v_call: TRBV7-2; j_call: TRBJ1-1
cdr3_aa: CASRGDRGGETQYF; cdr3_nt: TGTGCCAGCAGAGGGGACAGGGGTGGGGAGACCCAGTACTTC; d_call: TRBD1; clone_size: -; v_call: TRBV6-5; j_call: TRBJ2-5
cdr3_aa: CASSDRVNGQTQYF; cdr3_nt: TGTGCCAGCAGTGATCGGGTTAACGGGCAGACCCAGTACTTC; d_call: -; clone_size: -; v_call: TRBV2; j_call: TRBJ2-5
cdr3_aa: CASSVIGQGVDEQYF; cdr3_nt: TGTGCCAGCAGTGTAATCGGACAGGGAGTCGACGAGCAGTACTTC; d_call: TRBD1; clone_size: -; v_call: TRBV6-1; j_call: TRBJ2-7
cdr3_aa: CASTFQAEDQPQHF; cdr3_nt: TGTGCCAGCACCTTCCAGGCGGAGGATCAGCCCCAGCATTTT; d_call: -; clone_size: -; v_call: TRBV2; j_call: TRBJ1-5
cdr3_aa: CASSPGDRDFPNSPLHF; cdr3_nt: TGTGCCAGCAGCCCAGGCGACAGGGACTTCCCAAATTCACCCCTCCACTTT; d_call: TRBD1; clone_size: -; v_call: TRBV5-8; j_call: TRBJ1-6
cdr3_aa: CASSPRDTSYEQYF; cdr3_nt: TGTGCCAGCAGCCCCCGGGACACGTCCTACGAGCAGTACTTC; d_call: -; clone_size: -; v_call: TRBV9; j_call: TRBJ2-7
cdr3_aa: CASSVGAGETQYF; cdr3_nt: TGTGCCAGCAGCGTAGGGGCAGGGGAGACCCAGTACTTC; d_call: -; clone_size: once; v_call: TRBV9; j_call: TRBJ2-5
cdr3_aa: CAISEGQNEKLFF; cdr3_nt: TGTGCCATCAGTGAGGGGCAGAATGAAAAACTGTTTTTT; d_call: -; clone_size: -; v_call: TRBV6-1; j_call: TRBJ1-4
cdr3_aa: CASNPQTLNYGYTF; cdr3_nt: TGTGCCAGCAATCCACAGACATTAAACTATGGCTACACCTTC; d_call: -; clone_size: -; v_call: TRBV2; j_call: TRBJ1-2
cdr3_aa: CASSGGAGPQNIQYF; cdr3_nt: TGTGCCAGCAGCGGGGGGGCGGGACCGCAAAACATTCAGTACTTC; d_call: -; clone_size: -; v_call: TRBV5-4; j_call: TRBJ2-4
cdr3_aa: CAWRGGDNYGYTF; cdr3_nt: TGTGCCTGGAGGGGAGGGGATAACTATGGCTACACCTTC; d_call: -; clone_size: few; v_call: TRBV30; j_call: TRBJ1-2
cdr3_aa: CASSPGWGMNTEAFF; cdr3_nt: TGCGCCAGCAGCCCCGGGTGGGGGATGAACACTGAAGCTTTCTTT; d_call: -; clone_size: few; v_call: TRBV4-1; j_call: TRBJ1-1
cdr3_aa: CASRRTANTEAFF; cdr3_nt: TGTGCCAGTAGGCGGACAGCGAACACTGAAGCTTTCTTT; d_call: -; clone_size: -; v_call: TRBV19; j_call: TRBJ1-1
cdr3_aa: CASSQDQLGPYEQYF; cdr3_nt: TGCGCCAGCAGCCAAGATCAACTAGGGCCCTACGAGCAGTACTTC; d_call: -; clone_size: -; v_call: TRBV4-3; j_call: TRBJ2-7
cdr3_aa: CASSRGGQGSYNEQFF; cdr3_nt: TGTGCCAGCAGCCGAGGAGGACAGGGGAGCTACAATGAGCAGTTCTTC; d_call: TRBD1; clone_size: -; v_call: TRBV14; j_call: TRBJ2-1
cdr3_aa: CASSPAGGGNEQFF; cdr3_nt: TGTGCCAGCAGCCCCGCGGGAGGAGGTAATGAGCAGTTCTTC; d_call: TRBD2; clone_size: once; v_call: TRBV5-4; j_call: TRBJ2-1
cdr3_aa: CASSHGYRTNTEAFF; cdr3_nt: TGCGCCAGCAGCCACGGGTACAGGACGAACACTGAAGCTTTCTTT; d_call: -; clone_size: -; v_call: TRBV4-3; j_call: TRBJ1-1
cdr3_aa: CASSSGPVETQYF; cdr3_nt: TGTGCCAGCTCGTCGGGGCCGGTTGAGACCCAGTACTTC; d_call: -; clone_size: -; v_call: TRBV18; j_call: TRBJ2-5
cdr3_aa: CASTSPGAGNQPQHF; cdr3_nt: TGTGCCAGCACTTCCCCTGGGGCGGGAAATCAGCCCCAGCATTTT; d_call: -; clone_size: -; v_call: TRBV6-1; j_call: TRBJ1-5
cdr3_aa: CASSYPFAGGIDTQYF; cdr3_nt: TGTGCCAGCAGTTACCCGTTTGCGGGGGGCATAGATACGCAGTATTTT; d_call: TRBD2; clone_size: -; v_call: TRBV6-6; j_call: TRBJ2-3
cdr3_aa: CACGRGKNSPLHF; cdr3_nt: TGTGCCTGCGGCAGGGGAAAGAATTCACCCCTCCACTTT; d_call: -; clone_size: -; v_call: TRBV30; j_call: TRBJ1-6
cdr3_aa: CASSLTSGDADTQYF; cdr3_nt: TGCGCCAGCAGCCTGACTAGCGGTGACGCAGATACGCAGTATTTT; d_call: TRBD2; clone_size: -; v_call: TRBV5-1; j_call: TRBJ2-3
cdr3_aa: CAWTGTGGNEQFF; cdr3_nt: TGTGCCTGGACCGGGACAGGGGGCAATGAGCAGTTCTTC; d_call: TRBD1; clone_size: -; v_call: TRBV30; j_call: TRBJ2-1
cdr3_aa: CASSLASGEISYEQYF; cdr3_nt: TGTGCCAGCAGCTTGGCCTCGGGGGAGATCTCCTACGAGCAGTACTTC; d_call: -; clone_size: -; v_call: TRBV5-6; j_call: TRBJ2-7
cdr3_aa: CASSETMVETQYF; cdr3_nt: TGTGCCAGTAGTGAGACAATGGTGGAGACCCAGTACTTC; d_call: -; clone_size: -; v_call: TRBV19; j_call: TRBJ2-5
cdr3_aa: CASSTGTLSSYEQYF; cdr3_nt: TGTGCCAGCAGCACCGGGACACTAAGCTCCTACGAGCAGTACTTC; d_call: -; clone_size: -; v_call: TRBV11-2; j_call: TRBJ2-7
cdr3_aa: CASSYSGPNYGYTF; cdr3_nt: TGTGCCAGCAGTTACTCAGGACCTAACTATGGCTACACCTTC; d_call: -; clone_size: -; v_call: TRBV6-5; j_call: TRBJ1-2
cdr3_aa: CASSLRPPGLAAREQYF; cdr3_nt: TGTGCCAGCAGCTTAAGACCTCCGGGACTAGCGGCGAGAGAGCAGTACTTC; d_call: TRBD2; clone_size: -; v_call: TRBV7-2; j_call: TRBJ2-7
cdr3_aa: CASSYLMNTEAFF; cdr3_nt: TGTGCCAGCAGTTACCTCATGAACACTGAAGCTTTCTTT; d_call: -; clone_size: -; v_call: TRBV6-6; j_call: TRBJ1-1
cdr3_aa: CASMGQMNTEAFF; cdr3_nt: TGCGCCAGCATGGGACAGATGAACACTGAAGCTTTCTTT; d_call: TRBD1; clone_size: -; v_call: TRBV5-1; j_call: TRBJ1-1
cdr3_aa: CSVVIGQGREQYF; cdr3_nt: TGCAGCGTTGTTATAGGACAGGGACGAGAGCAGTACTTC; d_call: TRBD1; clone_size: once; v_call: TRBV29-1; j_call: TRBJ2-5
cdr3_aa: CASSLAPGQGGSPLHF; cdr3_nt: TGCGCCAGCAGCCTTGCCCCGGGACAGGGTGGTTCACCCCTCCACTTT; d_call: TRBD1; clone_size: -; v_call: TRBV5-1; j_call: TRBJ1-6
cdr3_aa: CASRGDLNTEAFF; cdr3_nt: TGTGCCAGCAGGGGGGATTTGAACACTGAAGCTTTCTTT; d_call: -; clone_size: -; v_call: TRBV27; j_call: TRBJ1-1
cdr3_aa: CASSLGHLVNTGELFF; cdr3_nt: TGCGCCAGCAGCCTGGGACACCTCGTTAACACCGGGGAGCTGTTTTTT; d_call: -; clone_size: -; v_call: TRBV5-1; j_call: TRBJ2-2
cdr3_aa: CASPPAGLARPRPDTQYF; cdr3_nt: TGTGCCAGCCCTCCGGCCGGACTAGCGAGACCTAGGCCAGATACGCAGTATTTT; d_call: TRBD2; clone_size: once; v_call: TRBV9; j_call: TRBJ2-3
cdr3_aa: CASSPLAGTGANVLTF; cdr3_nt: TGTGCCAGCTCACCTCTCGCGGGGACTGGGGCCAACGTCCTGACTTTC; d_call: -; clone_size: -; v_call: TRBV18; j_call: TRBJ2-6
cdr3_aa: CASSRTGPEGYTF; cdr3_nt: TGTGCCAGTAGCCGGACGGGCCCCGAAGGCTACACCTTC; d_call: -; clone_size: -; v_call: TRBV19; j_call: TRBJ1-2
cdr3_aa: CASSPRNQGAGELFF; cdr3_nt: TGTGCCAGCTCACCCCGAAACCAGGGGGCCGGGGAGCTGTTTTTT; d_call: TRBD1; clone_size: once; v_call: TRBV18; j_call: TRBJ2-2
cdr3_aa: CASSEGGIPGELFF; cdr3_nt: TGTGCCAGCAGTGAAGGAGGGATTCCCGGGGAGCTGTTTTTT; d_call: -; clone_size: -; v_call: TRBV2; j_call: TRBJ2-2
cdr3_aa: CASSDGRAPSTDTQYF; cdr3_nt: TGTGCCAGCAGCGACGGGAGGGCCCCTAGCACAGATACGCAGTATTTT; d_call: TRBD2; clone_size: -; v_call: TRBV7-2; j_call: TRBJ2-3
cdr3_aa: CAWSVLRGGTQYF; cdr3_nt: TGTGCCTGGAGTGTACTCAGAGGGGGTACGCAGTATTTT; d_call: -; clone_size: -; v_call: TRBV30; j_call: TRBJ2-3
cdr3_aa: CASSKAPGTGNSPLHF; cdr3_nt: TGTGCCAGCAGCAAAGCGCCGGGGACGGGTAATTCACCCCTCCACTTT; d_call: -; clone_size: -; v_call: TRBV21-1; j_call: TRBJ1-6
cdr3_aa: CASSTGAGKSNQPQHF; cdr3_nt: TGTGCCAGCAGTACAGGCGCAGGGAAAAGCAATCAGCCCCAGCATTTT; d_call: -; clone_size: -; v_call: TRBV28; j_call: TRBJ1-5
cdr3_aa: CASSPGLAGADTQYF; cdr3_nt: TGTGCCAGCTCACCCGGACTAGCGGGGGCAGATACGCAGTATTTT; d_call: TRBD2; clone_size: -; v_call: TRBV18; j_call: TRBJ2-3